The 31 T cell receptor beta chains presented below share a single source sample, sequenced in a study of OX40 agonist ivuxolimab in advanced cancers. The method was immunoSEQ multiplex PCR; TCRdb's version includes in-frame clones alone and lacks a portion of them. This table holds 65,000 to 85,000 clones, around nine tenths found once. This sample comprised CD4+ or CD8+ T cells sorted from blood, obtained in a trial of the OX40 agonist ivuxolimab. These receptors were taken from an adult with an advanced solid tumor such as melanoma, head and neck, liver or kidney cancer.

This sequence joins TRBV27 and TRBJ2-5; 9 bases fit TRBD2. The V segment lost 3 bases and the J segment 2 bases; nucleotides outside the gene matches: 4. The CDR3 length is 15 residues. CDR1 and CDR2 from the germline V gene are MNHEY and SMNVEV (reference sequence). The CDR3 sequence is CASSFSSGGQETQYF. The DNA of the CDR3 is TGTGCCAGCAGTTTTTCGAGCGGGGGGCAAGAGACCCAGTACTTC.

This chain uses TRBV6-5 with TRBJ2-7; D is ambiguous. V was shortened by 7 bases and J by 0 bases, with 13 bases between the two germline ends. Germline V gives CDR1 MNHEY, CDR2 SVGAGI. The CDR3 covers 14 residues. DNA of the CDR3: TGTGCCAGCAACTGGGCCAAGAGCTCCTACGAGCAGTACGTC. This translates into CASNWAKSSYEQYV.

The chain is built from TRBV10-2 and TRBJ1-2; 8 nucleotides align to TRBD1. Germline loops: CDR1 WSHSY, CDR2 SAAADI. V lost 7 bases, J lost 5 bases, and 9 bases stayed unmatched. The CDR3 runs 14 residues. DNA for the CDR3: TGCGCCAGCAAGGGACAGGTGCGAGGATATGGCTACACCTTC. Protein sequence: CASKGQVRGYGYTF.

V and J are TRBV27 and TRBJ2-1, with TRBD2 matching over 11 bases. The CDR3 is made up of 15 amino acids. V was clipped by 0 bases and J by 6 bases; unmatched bases: 1. Germline loops: CDR1 MNHEY, CDR2 SMNVEV (reference sequence). CDR3 coding DNA: TGTGCCAGCAGTTTATCTAGCGGGGGGGCCAATGAGCAGTTCTTC. It specifies CASSLSSGGANEQFF.

J is TRBJ1-2 and V is TRBV18; D is possibly TRBD1 (6 bases). The CDR3 length is 16 residues. CDR1 is KGHSH, CDR2 LQKENI, per germline. The ends were cut back, 0 bases at V and 4 bases at J, with 15 bases in the middle. CDR3 sequence (DNA): TGTGCCAGCTCACCACCGTCAGGTCAGGGGCCCTATGGCTACACCTTC. The encoded protein is CASSPPSGQGPYGYTF. The complete variable domain, with remaining parts taken from reference TRBV18 and TRBJ1-2, reads NAGVMQNPRHLVRRRGQEARLRCSPMKGHSHVYWYRQLPEEGLKFMVYLQKENIIDESGMPKERFSAEFPKEGPSILRIQQVVRGDSAAYFCASSPPSGQGPYGYTFGSGTRLTVV.

The rearrangement links TRBV9 to TRBJ2-3, with 15 bases aligning to TRBD2. The CDR3 loop spans 17 amino acids. Germline CDR1 is SGDLS and CDR2 is YYNGEE. V trimming: 3 bases; J trimming: 2 bases; junction bases outside the gene matches: 4. CDR3 loop: CASSAGLAGGLTDTQYF. The CDR3 region has the DNA TGTGCCAGCAGCGCGGGACTAGCGGGGGGACTCACAGATACGCAGTATTTT.

The CDR3 sequence is CASSGRPGQGDTGELFF. The CDR3 nucleotides read TGTGCCAGCAGTGGGAGACCGGGACAGGGGGACACCGGGGAGCTGTTTTTT. The chain combines TRBV6-1 with TRBJ2-2; 11 nucleotides line up with TRBD1. The CDR3 sequence is 17 residues long. The trim removed 4 bases at V and 3 bases at J, leaving 7 bases unmatched. Germline V gene lookup returns CDR1 MNHNS and CDR2 SASEGT.

The rearrangement joins TRBV11-2 to TRBJ1-1; D is unresolved. Germline CDR1 reads SGHAT; CDR2 reads FQNNGV. V was trimmed by 0 bases and J by 4 bases, leaving 6 bases between them. The CDR3 sequence is 13 residues long. Here the CDR3 reads CASSLEDGTEAFF. For the CDR3, the DNA is TGTGCCAGCAGCTTAGAGGACGGCACTGAAGCTTTCTTT.

This chain links TRBV4-2 with TRBJ2-3; maybe TRBD2 (7 bases). V lost 6 bases and J lost 4, with 14 bases in between. This CDR3 is 14 amino acids long. From germline, CDR1 is LGHNA and CDR2 YNFKEQ. The CDR3 nucleotides read TGTGCCAGCAGAGGGGGGGGTTACGCAGATACGCAGTATTTT. Translation gives CASRGGGYADTQYF.

The chain couples TRBV11-3 to TRBJ1-5; D might be TRBD1 (5 bases). In germline, CDR1 is SGHNT, CDR2 YENEEA. The CDR3 extends over 16 amino acids. With 4 bases removed from V and 4 bases from J, the gap between germline ends came to 17 bases. The CDR3 loop is CASSSPLDRANQPQHF. The CDR3 DNA reads TGTGCCAGCAGCTCCCCCCTCGACAGAGCTAATCAGCCCCAGCATTTT.

This clone occurred once. The chain combines TRBV7-2 with TRBJ1-3; a weak D match, TRBD1 (5 bases). CDR1 SGHTA and CDR2 FQGNSA come from the germline V gene. This CDR3 has 15 residues. Deletions cut 0 bases from V and 7 bases from J, with 13 bases between. The CDR3 DNA sequence: TGTGCCAGCAGCTTAGCGTCCCGGGGGACGAACACCATATATTTT. Amino acid sequence: CASSLASRGTNTIYF.

The CDR3 nucleotides read TGTGCCAGCAGCCCGGACAGGGGTCGAGTAGAAACCCAGTACTTC. Protein product: CASSPDRGRVETQYF. The chain employs TRBV7-6 and TRBJ2-5; 9 bases are shared with TRBD1. From germline, CDR1 is SGHVS and CDR2 FNYEAQ. Trimming at V came to 5 bases and at J to 8 bases, leaving 12 bases not matched to a gene. This CDR3 region has 15 residues.

There are a few counts of this clone. The chain employs TRBV28 and TRBJ2-5; D unclear. The ends were cut back, 4 bases at V and 5 bases at J, with 11 bases in the middle. The CDR3 runs 13 residues. Germline lookup yields CDR1 MDHEN and CDR2 SYDVKM. CDR3 residues: CASSSVTAETQYF. The CDR3 nucleotides read TGTGCCAGCAGTTCCGTCACGGCGGAGACCCAGTACTTC.

This rearrangement joins TRBV6-1 to TRBJ1-4, with TRBD1 matching 7 bases. This CDR3 is built from 13 residues. Germline V CDR1 and CDR2: MNHNS, SASEGT. After removal of 2 bases from V and 8 bases from J, the junction contained 2 bases not matched to a gene. The CDR3 loop is CASSERGQEKLFF. CDR3 sequence (DNA): TGTGCCAGCAGTGAAAGGGGGCAGGAAAAACTGTTTTTT.

The chain joins TRBV4-3 to TRBJ1-2; D gene uncertain. In germline, CDR1 is LGHNA, CDR2 YSLEER. Trimming left V 0 bases short and J 3 bases short, with 14 bases between. The CDR3 is made up of 16 amino acids. CDR3 region: CASSQDGEGFYYGYTF. In DNA form, the CDR3 reads TGCGCCAGCAGCCAAGATGGGGAAGGGTTCTACTATGGCTACACCTTC.

The rearrangement joins TRBV18 to TRBJ2-3; tentatively, D is TRBD2 (5 bases). V lost 4 bases, J lost 5 bases, and 16 bases lay in between. The CDR3 has 15 amino acids. CDR1 KGHSH and CDR2 LQKENI come from the germline V gene. The CDR3 sequence: CASSRMARGGDTQYF. The CDR3 DNA follows: TGTGCCAGCTCACGGATGGCCCGTGGAGGAGATACGCAGTATTTT.

The chain joins TRBV10-3 to TRBJ2-4; the D gene is possibly TRBD2 (6 bases). The CDR3 has 14 residues. Germline loops: CDR1 ENHRY, CDR2 SYGVKD. The ends were cut back, 2 bases at V and 6 bases at J, with 11 bases in the middle. CDR3: CAISEGQGGNIQYF. The CDR3 DNA sequence: TGTGCCATCAGTGAGGGGCAGGGAGGAAACATTCAGTACTTC.

This clone has only a few counts. The chain uses TRBV18 and TRBJ1-4; 8 bases are shared with TRBD1. The germline V gene encodes CDR1 KGHSH and CDR2 LQKENI. V lost 4 bases, J lost 5 bases, and 9 bases stayed unmatched. CDR3 length: 16 amino acids. CDR3 region: CASSLALTGENEKLFF. Written as DNA, the CDR3 is TGTGCCAGCTCACTTGCCCTGACAGGGGAGAATGAAAAACTGTTTTTT. The full variable domain, completed using reference TRBV18 and TRBJ1-4, is NAGVMQNPRHLVRRRGQEARLRCSPMKGHSHVYWYRQLPEEGLKFMVYLQKENIIDESGMPKERFSAEFPKEGPSILRIQQVVRGDSAAYFCASSLALTGENEKLFFGSGTQLSVL.

V gene TRBV5-4 combines with J gene TRBJ1-1; D remains ambiguous. Germline V gives CDR1 SGHNT, CDR2 YYREEE (reference sequence). The CDR3 totals 12 residues. Trimming cost V 4 bases and J 5 bases, with 9 bases left between them. Here the CDR3 DNA reads TGTGCCAGCAGCACGCAGGTTACTGAAGCTTTCTTT. Translation: CASSTQVTEAFF.

The V and J genes are TRBV4-2 and TRBJ2-2, with a tentative D call TRBD1 (6 bases). CDR3 length: 18 amino acids. The V end lost 1 base, the J end lost 4 bases, and 19 bases lay between the germline ends. CDR1 and CDR2 (germline): LGHNA, YNFKEQ. CDR3 DNA sequence: TGTGCCAGCAGCCAAGCGGTTTGGTCAGGGGAGTCCACCGGGGAGCTGTTTTTT. This encodes CASSQAVWSGESTGELFF.

The V and J genes are TRBV9 and TRBJ2-6; 12 bases are a match to TRBD1. The CDR3 consists of 19 residues. J lost 3 bases, V lost 3 bases, and 10 bases had no gene match. Germline-derived CDR1 and CDR2 are SGDLS and YYNGEE. The CDR3 loop reads CASSAGPGTGGGGANVLTF. In nucleotides, the CDR3 is TGTGCCAGCAGCGCAGGTCCCGGGACAGGGGGCGGTGGGGCCAACGTCCTGACTTTC.

This chain uses TRBV13 with TRBJ2-1; D tentatively reads TRBD1 or TRBD2 (5 bases each). Germline-derived CDR1 and CDR2 are PRHDT and FYEKMQ (reference sequence). The V end lost 7 bases, the J end lost 4 bases, and 14 bases lay between the germline ends. The CDR3 totals 14 residues. The CDR3 protein is CASIQRGVYNEQFF. The CDR3 region has the DNA TGTGCCAGCATCCAGCGAGGGGTATACAATGAGCAGTTCTTC.

The J gene is TRBJ2-2, the V gene TRBV2; D is unresolved. V gave up 4 bases and J gave up 3 bases, with 3 bases separating them. This CDR3 is 12 amino acids long. Looked up from germline, CDR1 is SNHLY and CDR2 is FYNNEI. This chain's CDR3 is CASSGDTGELFF. Written as DNA, the CDR3 is TGTGCCAGCAGTGGGGACACCGGGGAGCTGTTTTTT.

In DNA form, the CDR3 reads TGTGCCAGCACCCTTGGTTGGGGAGATACTGAAGCTTTCTTT. Amino acid sequence: CASTLGWGDTEAFF. The rearrangement uses TRBV5-6 and TRBJ1-1; D remains ambiguous. The CDR3 runs 14 residues. Trimming removed 6 bases at V and 5 bases at J, with 17 bases between. Germline-derived CDR1 and CDR2 are SGHDT and YYEEEE. Complete variable domain (other parts from reference TRBV5-6 and TRBJ1-1): DAGVTQSPTHLIKTRGQQVTLRCSPKSGHDTVSWYQQALGQGPQFIFQYYEEEERQRGNFPDRFSGHQFPNYSSELNVNALLLGDSALYLCASTLGWGDTEAFFGQGTRLTVV.

This chain connects TRBV9 to TRBJ2-3, with TRBD2 as a possible D gene (5 bases). The germline V gene encodes CDR1 SGDLS and CDR2 YYNGEE. Trimming left V 0 bases short and J 3 bases short, with 8 bases between. The CDR3 is made up of 14 amino acids. The CDR3 region is CASSVDRGTDTQYF. As DNA, the CDR3 is TGTGCCAGCAGCGTAGACCGGGGTACAGATACGCAGTATTTT. Drawing the rest from reference TRBV9 and TRBJ2-3, the complete variable domain is DSGVTQTPKHLITATGQRVTLRCSPRSGDLSVYWYQQSLDQGLQFLIQYYNGEERAKGNILERFSAQQFPDLHSELNLSSLELGDSALYFCASSVDRGTDTQYFGPGTRLTVL.

This chain links TRBV28 with TRBJ1-2, with a tentative D call TRBD1 (5 bases). Germline values: CDR1 MDHEN, CDR2 SYDVKM. V shed 5 bases and J shed 0 bases, with 10 bases lying between them. This CDR3 region has 14 residues. CDR3 sequence: CASSPGPANYGYTF. DNA of the CDR3: TGTGCCAGCAGTCCGGGACCAGCTAACTATGGCTACACCTTC.

The J gene is TRBJ1-1, the V gene TRBV28; tentatively, D is TRBD1 (6 bases). V lost 3 bases to trimming and J lost 4 bases, with 18 bases between them. CDR1 and CDR2 from the germline V gene are MDHEN and SYDVKM. The CDR3 has 16 amino acids. In nucleotides, the CDR3 is TGTGCCAGCAGTTTCCTCCAGGGGCCCCGTGGCACTGAAGCTTTCTTT. Protein sequence: CASSFLQGPRGTEAFF. Full variable domain (remainder filled in from reference TRBV28 and TRBJ1-1): DVKVTQSSRYLVKRTGEKVFLECVQDMDHENMFWYRQDPGLGLRLIYFSYDVKMKEKGDIPEGYSVSREKKERFSLILESASTNQTSMYLCASSFLQGPRGTEAFFGQGTRLTVV.

The chain couples TRBV14 to TRBJ2-1; possible D gene TRBD2, 5 bases. The CDR3 spans 14 residues. From germline, CDR1 is SGHDN and CDR2 FVKESK. V was pared by 4 bases and J by 0 bases, with 7 bases between. The CDR3 loop is CASSRAVSYNEQFF. In nucleotides, the CDR3 is TGTGCCAGCAGCCGAGCGGTCTCCTACAATGAGCAGTTCTTC.

V is TRBV11-2 and J is TRBJ2-2; D possibly corresponds to TRBD1 (6 bases). The CDR3 covers 15 residues. CDR1 is SGHAT and CDR2 is FQNNGV in the germline V gene. Trimming removed 4 bases from V and 0 bases from J, with 9 bases in between. CDR3 loop: CASSSQGSNTGELFF. For the CDR3, the DNA is TGTGCCAGCAGCTCACAGGGATCGAACACCGGGGAGCTGTTTTTT.

The V and J genes are TRBV27 and TRBJ2-3, with a possible D match to TRBD2 (7 bases). CDR3 size: 12 residues. The V and J ends lost 10 bases and 2 bases respectively, with 10 bases between them. Germline V lookup: CDR1 MNHEY, CDR2 SMNVEV (reference sequence). CDR3 in amino acids: CATRGATDTQYF. The CDR3 bases are TGTGCCACCCGGGGGGCCACAGATACGCAGTATTTT.

V is TRBV19 and J is TRBJ1-6; D is unclear. CDR1 and CDR2 from the germline V gene are LNHDA and SQIVND (reference sequence). The CDR3 has 14 amino acids. V lost 2 bases and J 8 bases, leaving 10 bases between the germline ends. For the CDR3, the DNA is TGTGCCAGTAGTATAACGGGGTTCGATTCACCCCTCCACTTT. Translation gives CASSITGFDSPLHF. Supplemented by reference TRBV19 and TRBJ1-6, the full variable domain reads DGGITQSPKYLFRKEGQNVTLSCEQNLNHDAMYWYRQDPGQGLRLIYYSQIVNDFQKGDIAEGYSVSREKKESFPLTVTSAQKNPTAFYLCASSITGFDSPLHFGNGTRLTVT.